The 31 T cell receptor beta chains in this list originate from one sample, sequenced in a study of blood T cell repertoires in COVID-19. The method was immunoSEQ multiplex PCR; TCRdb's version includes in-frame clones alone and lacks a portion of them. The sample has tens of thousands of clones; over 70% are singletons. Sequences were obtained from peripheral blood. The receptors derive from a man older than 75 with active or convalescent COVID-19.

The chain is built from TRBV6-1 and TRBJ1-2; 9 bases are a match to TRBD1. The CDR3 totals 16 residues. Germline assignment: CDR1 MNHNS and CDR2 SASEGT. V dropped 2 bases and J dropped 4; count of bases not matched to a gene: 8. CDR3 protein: CASSEPRDRASYGYTF. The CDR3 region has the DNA TGTGCCAGCAGTGAACCCCGGGACAGGGCCTCCTATGGCTACACCTTC.

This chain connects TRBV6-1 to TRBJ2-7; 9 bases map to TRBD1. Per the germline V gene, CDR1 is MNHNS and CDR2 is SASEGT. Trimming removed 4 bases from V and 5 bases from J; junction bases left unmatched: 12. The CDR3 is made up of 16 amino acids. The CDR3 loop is CASSGEVGTGRDEQYF. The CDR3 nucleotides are TGTGCCAGCAGTGGGGAGGTAGGGACAGGGAGGGACGAGCAGTACTTC.

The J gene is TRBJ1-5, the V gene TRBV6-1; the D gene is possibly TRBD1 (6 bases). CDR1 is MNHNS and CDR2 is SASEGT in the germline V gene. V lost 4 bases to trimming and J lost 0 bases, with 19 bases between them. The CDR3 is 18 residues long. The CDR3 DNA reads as TGTGCCAGCAGTGGAGGGGGGGGTCTGCCTCCTAGCAATCAGCCCCAGCATTTT. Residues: CASSGGGGLPPSNQPQHF.

CDR3 protein: CASSAGTGTGELFF. CDR3 nucleotides: TGCGCCAGCAGTGCCGGGACAGGGACCGGGGAGCTGTTTTTT. This chain connects TRBV10-1 to TRBJ2-2; TRBD1 aligns across 9 bases. Per the germline V gene, CDR1 is WNHNN and CDR2 is SYGVQD (reference sequence). The CDR3 is 14 residues long. V shed 4 bases, J shed 5 bases, and the junction held 2 bases outside the gene matches.

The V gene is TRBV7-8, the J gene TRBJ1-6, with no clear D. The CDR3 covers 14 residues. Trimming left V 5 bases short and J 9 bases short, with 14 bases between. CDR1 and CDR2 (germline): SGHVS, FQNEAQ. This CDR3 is CASSARSGFSPLHF. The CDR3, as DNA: TGTGCCAGCAGCGCAAGGTCGGGATTTTCACCCCTCCACTTT.

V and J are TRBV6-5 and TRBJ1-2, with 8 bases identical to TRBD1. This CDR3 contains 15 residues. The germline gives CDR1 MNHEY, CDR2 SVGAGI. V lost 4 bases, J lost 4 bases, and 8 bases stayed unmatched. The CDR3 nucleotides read TGTGCCAGCAGTTCTACAGGGGGTATGGGCTATGGCTACACCTTC. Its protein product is CASSSTGGMGYGYTF.

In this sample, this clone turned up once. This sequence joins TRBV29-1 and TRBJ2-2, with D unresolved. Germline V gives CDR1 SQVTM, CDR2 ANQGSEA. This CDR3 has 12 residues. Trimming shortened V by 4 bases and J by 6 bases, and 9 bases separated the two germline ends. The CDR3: CSVVKRAGELFF. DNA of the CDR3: TGCAGCGTTGTAAAACGAGCCGGGGAGCTGTTTTTT.

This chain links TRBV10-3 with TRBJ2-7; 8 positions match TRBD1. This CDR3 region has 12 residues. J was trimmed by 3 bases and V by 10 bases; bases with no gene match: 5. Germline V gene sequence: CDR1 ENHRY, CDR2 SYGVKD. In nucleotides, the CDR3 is TGTGCCAGCGGCGGGACAGGCTACGAGCAGTACTTC. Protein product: CASGGTGYEQYF.

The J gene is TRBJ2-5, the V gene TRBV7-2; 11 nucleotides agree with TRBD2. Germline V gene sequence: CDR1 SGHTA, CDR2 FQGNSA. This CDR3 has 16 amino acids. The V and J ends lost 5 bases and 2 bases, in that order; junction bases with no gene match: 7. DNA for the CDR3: TGTGCCAGCAGCGCCCATAGCGGGGGGGCACAAGAGACCCAGTACTTC. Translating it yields CASSAHSGGAQETQYF.

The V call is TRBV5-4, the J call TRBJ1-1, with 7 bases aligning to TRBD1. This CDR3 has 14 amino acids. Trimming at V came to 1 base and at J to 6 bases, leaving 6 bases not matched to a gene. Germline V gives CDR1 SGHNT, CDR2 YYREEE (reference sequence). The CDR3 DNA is TGTGCCAGCAGCTTGAAGGGGGCGCTAGCTGAAGCTTTCTTT. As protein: CASSLKGALAEAFF.

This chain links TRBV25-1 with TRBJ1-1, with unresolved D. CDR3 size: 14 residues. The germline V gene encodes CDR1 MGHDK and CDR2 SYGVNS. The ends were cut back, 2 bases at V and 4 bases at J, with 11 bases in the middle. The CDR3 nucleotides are TGTGCCAGCAGTGAAACGGGAGTACGCACTGAAGCTTTCTTT. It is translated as CASSETGVRTEAFF.

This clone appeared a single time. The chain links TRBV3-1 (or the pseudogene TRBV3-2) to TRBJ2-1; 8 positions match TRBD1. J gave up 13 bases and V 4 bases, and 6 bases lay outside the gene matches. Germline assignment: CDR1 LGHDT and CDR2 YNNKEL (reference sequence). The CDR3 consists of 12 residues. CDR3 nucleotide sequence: TGTGCCAGCAGCCTTCCAGGGGGCGAACAGTTCTTC. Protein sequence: CASSLPGGEQFF.

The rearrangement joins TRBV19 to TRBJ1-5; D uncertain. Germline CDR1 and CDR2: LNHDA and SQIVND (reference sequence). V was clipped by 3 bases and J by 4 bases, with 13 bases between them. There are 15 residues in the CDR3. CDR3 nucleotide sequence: TGTGCCAGTAGTATTATTGTGTGGGCGAATCAGCCCCAGCATTTT. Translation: CASSIIVWANQPQHF.

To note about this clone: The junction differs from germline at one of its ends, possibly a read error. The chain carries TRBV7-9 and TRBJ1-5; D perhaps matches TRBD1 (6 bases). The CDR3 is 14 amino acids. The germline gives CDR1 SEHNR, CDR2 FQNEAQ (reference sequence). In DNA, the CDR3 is TGTGCCAGCAGCTTAGATGGGGGCAATCATCCCCAGCATTTT. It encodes CASSLDGGNHPQHF. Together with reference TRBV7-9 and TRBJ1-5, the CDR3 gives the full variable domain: DTGVSQNPRHKITKRGQNVTFRCDPISEHNRLYWYRQTLGQGPEFLTYFQNEAQLEKSRLLSDRFSAERPKGSFSTLEIQRTEQGDSAMYLCASSLDGGNHPQHFGDGTRLSIL.

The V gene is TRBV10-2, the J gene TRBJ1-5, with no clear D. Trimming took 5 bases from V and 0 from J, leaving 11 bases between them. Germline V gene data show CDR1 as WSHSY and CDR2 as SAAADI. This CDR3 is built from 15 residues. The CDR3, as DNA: TGCGCCAGCAGTTCTAGCTGGGATAGCAATCAGCCCCAGCATTTT. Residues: CASSSSWDSNQPQHF.

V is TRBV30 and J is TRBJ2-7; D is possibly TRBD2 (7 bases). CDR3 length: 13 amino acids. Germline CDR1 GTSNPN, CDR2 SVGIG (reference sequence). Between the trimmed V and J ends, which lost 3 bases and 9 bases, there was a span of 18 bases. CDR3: CAWRRGGTTGQYF. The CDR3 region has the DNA TGTGCCTGGAGAAGGGGGGGGACCACGGGGCAGTACTTC. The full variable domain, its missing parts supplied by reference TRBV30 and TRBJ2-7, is SQTIHQWPATLVQPVGSPLSLECTVEGTSNPNLYWYRQAAGRGLQLLFYSVGIGQISSEVPQNLSASRPQDRQFILSSKKLLLSDSGFYLCAWRRGGTTGQYFGPGTRLTVT.

CDR3 region: CASSLVLAGAVNEQFF. In nucleotides, the CDR3 is TGCGCCAGCAGCTTGGTACTAGCGGGGGCGGTGAATGAGCAGTTCTTC. The chain is built from TRBV5-1 and TRBJ2-1; 11 nucleotides line up with TRBD2. This CDR3 is 16 amino acids long. The germline CDR1 and CDR2 sequences are SGHRS and YFSETQ. Losses at the gene ends were 0 bases for V and 7 bases for J; bases not matched to a gene: 6.

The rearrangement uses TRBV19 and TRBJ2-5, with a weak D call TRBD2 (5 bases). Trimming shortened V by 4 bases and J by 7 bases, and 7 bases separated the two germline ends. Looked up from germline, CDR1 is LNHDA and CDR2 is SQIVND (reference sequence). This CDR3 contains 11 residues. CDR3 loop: CASSTRGTQYF. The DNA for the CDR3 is TGTGCCAGTAGTACCCGGGGGACCCAGTACTTC.

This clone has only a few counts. CDR3: CASSQGPFYTF. The CDR3 DNA is TGTGCCAGCAGCCAGGGGCCCTTCTACACCTTC. This chain joins TRBV5-5 and TRBJ1-2; D might be TRBD1 (6 bases). The germline V and J ends were trimmed by 4 bases and 10 bases, with 11 bases remaining between them. The CDR3 has 11 amino acids. Germline CDR1 SGHKS, CDR2 YYEKEE (reference sequence).

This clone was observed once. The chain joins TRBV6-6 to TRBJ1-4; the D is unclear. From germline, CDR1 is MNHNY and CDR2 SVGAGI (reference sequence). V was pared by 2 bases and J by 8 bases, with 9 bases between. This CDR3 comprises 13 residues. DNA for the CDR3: TGTGCCAGCAGTTACGCAGGAAAGGAAAAACTGTTTTTT. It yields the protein CASSYAGKEKLFF.

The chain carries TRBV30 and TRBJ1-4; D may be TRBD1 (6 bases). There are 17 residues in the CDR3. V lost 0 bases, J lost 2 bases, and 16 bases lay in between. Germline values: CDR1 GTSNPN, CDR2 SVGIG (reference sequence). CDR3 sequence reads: CAWSVLGQLATNEKLFF. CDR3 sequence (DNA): TGTGCCTGGAGTGTCCTCGGACAGTTGGCTACTAATGAAAAACTGTTTTTT.

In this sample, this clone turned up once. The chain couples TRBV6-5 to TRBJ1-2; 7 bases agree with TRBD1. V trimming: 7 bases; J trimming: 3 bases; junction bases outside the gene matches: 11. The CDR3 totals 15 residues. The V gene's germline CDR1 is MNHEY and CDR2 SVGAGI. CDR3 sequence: CASTTAGQSYYGYTF. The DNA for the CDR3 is TGTGCCAGCACCACGGCGGGACAGAGTTACTATGGCTACACCTTC.

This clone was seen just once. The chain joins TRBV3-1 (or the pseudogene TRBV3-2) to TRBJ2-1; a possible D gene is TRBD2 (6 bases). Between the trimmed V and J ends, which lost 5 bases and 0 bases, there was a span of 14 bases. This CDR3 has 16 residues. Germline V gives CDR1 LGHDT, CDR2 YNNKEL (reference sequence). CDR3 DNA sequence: TGTGCCAGCAGCGATTACGGGAGCATCTCCTACAATGAGCAGTTCTTC. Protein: CASSDYGSISYNEQFF.

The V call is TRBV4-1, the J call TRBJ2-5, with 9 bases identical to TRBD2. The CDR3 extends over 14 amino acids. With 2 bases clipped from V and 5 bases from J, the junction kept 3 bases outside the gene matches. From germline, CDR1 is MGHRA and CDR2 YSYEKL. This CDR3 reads CASSQRRGGETQYF. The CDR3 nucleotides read TGCGCCAGCAGCCAACGGCGGGGGGGTGAGACCCAGTACTTC.

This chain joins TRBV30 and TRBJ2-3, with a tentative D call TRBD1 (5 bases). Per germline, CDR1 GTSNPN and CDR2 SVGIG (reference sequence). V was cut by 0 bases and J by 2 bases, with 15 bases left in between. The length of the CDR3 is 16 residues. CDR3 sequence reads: CAWSVGAAANTDTQYF. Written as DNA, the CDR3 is TGTGCCTGGAGTGTAGGGGCGGCGGCAAACACAGATACGCAGTATTTT.

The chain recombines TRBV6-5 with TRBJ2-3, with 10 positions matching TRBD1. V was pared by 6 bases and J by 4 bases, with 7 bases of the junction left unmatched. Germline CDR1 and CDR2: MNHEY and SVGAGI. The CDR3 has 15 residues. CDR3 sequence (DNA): TGTGCCAGCAGCCCGGGACAGGGGACGGCAGATACGCAGTATTTT. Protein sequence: CASSPGQGTADTQYF.

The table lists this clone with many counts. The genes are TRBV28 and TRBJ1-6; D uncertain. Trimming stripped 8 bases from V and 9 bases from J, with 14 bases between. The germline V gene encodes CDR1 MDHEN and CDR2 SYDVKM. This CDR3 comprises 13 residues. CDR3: CASAPSRGSPLHF. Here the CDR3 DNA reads TGTGCCAGCGCCCCCAGTCGGGGTTCACCCCTCCACTTT.

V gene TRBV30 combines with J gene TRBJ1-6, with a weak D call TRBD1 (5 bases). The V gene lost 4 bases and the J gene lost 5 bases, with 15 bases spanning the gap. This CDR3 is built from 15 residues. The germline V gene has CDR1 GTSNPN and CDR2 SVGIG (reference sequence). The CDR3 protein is CAWTRDSTNNSPLHF. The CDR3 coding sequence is TGTGCCTGGACCCGAGACAGTACCAATAATTCACCCCTCCACTTT.

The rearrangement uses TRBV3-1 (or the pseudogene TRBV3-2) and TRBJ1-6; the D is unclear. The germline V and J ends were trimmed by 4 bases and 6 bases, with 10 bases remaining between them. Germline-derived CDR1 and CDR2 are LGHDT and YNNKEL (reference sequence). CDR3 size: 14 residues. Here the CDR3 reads CASSRWQVNSPLHF. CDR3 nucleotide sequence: TGTGCCAGCAGCCGGTGGCAGGTTAATTCACCCCTCCACTTT.

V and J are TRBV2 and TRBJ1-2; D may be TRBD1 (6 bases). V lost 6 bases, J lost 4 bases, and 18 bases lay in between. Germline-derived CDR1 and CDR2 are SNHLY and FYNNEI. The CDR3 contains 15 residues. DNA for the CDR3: TGTGCCAGCAGCTTCTCCCGGGACACGATCTATGGCTACACCTTC. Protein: CASSFSRDTIYGYTF.

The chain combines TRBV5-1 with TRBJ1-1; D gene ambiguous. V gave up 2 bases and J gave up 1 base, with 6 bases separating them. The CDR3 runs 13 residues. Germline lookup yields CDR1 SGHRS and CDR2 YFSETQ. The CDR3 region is CASSFERNTEAFF. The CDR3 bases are TGCGCCAGCAGCTTTGAGAGGAACACTGAAGCTTTCTTT.